This T cell receptor beta chain is from a study of T cells in Graves' hyperthyroidism and ophthalmopathy. Study-level results: Blood held most thyroid clonotypes expanded above 0.001 frequency. Ophthalmopathy, as predicted by the model, came a median roughly 6.3 months after the prediction.

TCR beta CDR3 sequences were amplified from RNA transcripts. The primer set for the first-round RT-PCR of the TCR CDR3 was HTBI. TCRdb passed the multiplex PCR reads through MiXCR, listing each CDR3 protein once. The table includes about 110,000 distinct CDR3 sequences, roughly 15% detected once. When ophthalmopathy did not progress within 18 months, Graves' hyperthyroidism was considered stable. About this clonotype: Its matching antigen is unknown. A junction boundary mismatches the germline segment, possibly from a read error.

Germline V gene sequence: CDR1 DFQATT, CDR2 SNEGSKA (reference sequence). The CDR3 totals 15 residues. The chain recombines TRBV20-1 with TRBJ1-1, with D maybe TRBD1 (6 bases). This clonotype originated in a woman aged 50 to 65 with Graves' hyperthyroidism. Sequencing was done on a sample of blood. The CDR3 DNA reads as TGCAGTGCTAGAGATCCGACAGGTTCAGGCACTGCAGCTTTCTTT. It specifies CSARDPTGSGTAAFF.